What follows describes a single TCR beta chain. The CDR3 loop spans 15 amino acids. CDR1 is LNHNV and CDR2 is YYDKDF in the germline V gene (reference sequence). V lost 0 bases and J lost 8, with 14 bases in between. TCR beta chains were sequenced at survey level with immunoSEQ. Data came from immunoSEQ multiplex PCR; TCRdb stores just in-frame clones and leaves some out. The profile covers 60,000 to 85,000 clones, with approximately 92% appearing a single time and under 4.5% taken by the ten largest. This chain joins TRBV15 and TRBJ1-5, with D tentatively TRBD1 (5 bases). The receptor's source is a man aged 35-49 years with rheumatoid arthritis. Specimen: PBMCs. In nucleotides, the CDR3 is TGTGCCACCAGCAGAGATCCCGCAGGGAATGAGCCCCAGCATTTT. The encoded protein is CATSRDPAGNEPQHF.